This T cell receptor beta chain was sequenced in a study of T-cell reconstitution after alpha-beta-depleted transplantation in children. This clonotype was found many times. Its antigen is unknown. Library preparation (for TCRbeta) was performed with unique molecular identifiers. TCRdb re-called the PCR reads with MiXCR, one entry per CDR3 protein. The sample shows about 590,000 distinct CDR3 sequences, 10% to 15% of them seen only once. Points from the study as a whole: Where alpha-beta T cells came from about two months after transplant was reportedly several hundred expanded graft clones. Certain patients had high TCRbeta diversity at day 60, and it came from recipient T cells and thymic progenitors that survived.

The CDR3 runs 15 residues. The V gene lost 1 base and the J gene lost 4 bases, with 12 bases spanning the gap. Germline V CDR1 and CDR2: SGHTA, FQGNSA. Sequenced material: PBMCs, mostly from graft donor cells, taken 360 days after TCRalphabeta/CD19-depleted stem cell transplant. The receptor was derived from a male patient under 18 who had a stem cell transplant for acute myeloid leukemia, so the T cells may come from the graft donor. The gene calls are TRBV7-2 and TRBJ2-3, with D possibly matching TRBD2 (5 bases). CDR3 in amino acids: CASSLGGNGADTQYF. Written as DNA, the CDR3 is TGTGCCAGCAGCTTAGGTGGGAACGGGGCAGATACGCAGTATTTT.